This T cell receptor (beta chain) was sequenced during a study of blood T cell repertoires in COVID-19. Study details: COVID-19 samples from acute and convalescent phases originated in the United States, Italy and Spain.

TCRdb's copy holds only in-frame clones and misses some; the assay was immunoSEQ multiplex PCR. Of 70,000 to 75,000 clones in the sample, approximately 88% were seen once. The V end was cut by 3 bases, the J end by 8 bases, with 22 bases between. The CDR3 is 16 amino acids. CDR1 and CDR2 (germline): MNHNS, SASEGT. The sample taken for sequencing was peripheral blood. The origin of this receptor is a human donor in a cohort sampled during active COVID-19. The chain joins TRBV6-1 to TRBJ1-2; maybe TRBD1 (5 bases). The CDR3 region has the DNA TGTGCCAGCAGTGAGCCAGACAGAATGTATTCGAGAGGCTACACCTTC. It translates to CASSEPDRMYSRGYTF.